The source of this T cell receptor (beta chain) is a study of control samples from healthy donors and cancer patients (dated by TCRdb to 2018 to 2020). Library construction relied on the immunoSEQ multiplex PCR assay. What TCRdb holds here is the immuneACCESS table cut down to in-frame rearrangements. Part of the clones is not present; checked against another copy, under half of the missing clones reflect an unresolved V gene, and the others are unexplained. The table for this sample lists approximately 58,000 clones; 87% of them were counted only once. Over 9.5% of the sample is taken by the ten largest. On this clone itself: Its binding antigen is unknown. The input lacks base qualities; no much larger clone sits a single base away.

Sequenced: PBMCs. The receptor was derived from a woman aged 60-75 years with lung cancer.

The CDR3 loop reads CASSVIGTATDTQYF. The DNA is TGTGCCAGCAGCGTAATCGGGACAGCAACAGATACGCAGTATTTT. This receptor chain uses TRBV9 and TRBJ2-3, and 7 junctional nucleotides match TRBD1. The V end gives up 1 base and the J end 3 bases, leaving 5 bases in the junction not matched to a gene. The germline V gene encodes CDR1 SGDLS and CDR2 YYNGEE. The CDR3 runs 15 residues from the cysteine to the phenylalanine. The retained sequence is limited to the CDR3, 45 bases, with the frame set at the first base.